The clone carrying this T cell receptor beta chain was recorded at least ten times. The sample belongs to a study of read filtering for tumor transcriptome and immune sequencing. The CDR3 is made up of 15 amino acids. The V and J ends lost 7 bases and 6 bases, in that order; junction bases with no gene match: 6. The germline V gene encodes CDR1 MDHEN and CDR2 SYDVKM. Molecular barcoded adaptors covering alpha/delta and beta/gamma chains were used on roughly 370 ng RNA. Via MiXCR, TCRdb re-called the reads, giving one row per CDR3 protein. Found here are 75,000 to 90,000 distinct CDR3 sequences, about 12% of them singletons; the top ten hold just under 15%.

This TCR was recovered from a donor at least 40 years old with multiple myeloma. The V call is TRBV28, the J call TRBJ2-2; 12 bases fit TRBD2. The sequencing sample was made of a population of CD138-negative cells sorted from bone marrow. This CDR3 reads CASIAGTSGPGELFF. For the CDR3, the DNA is TGTGCCAGCATTGCCGGGACTAGCGGGCCCGGGGAGCTGTTTTTT.